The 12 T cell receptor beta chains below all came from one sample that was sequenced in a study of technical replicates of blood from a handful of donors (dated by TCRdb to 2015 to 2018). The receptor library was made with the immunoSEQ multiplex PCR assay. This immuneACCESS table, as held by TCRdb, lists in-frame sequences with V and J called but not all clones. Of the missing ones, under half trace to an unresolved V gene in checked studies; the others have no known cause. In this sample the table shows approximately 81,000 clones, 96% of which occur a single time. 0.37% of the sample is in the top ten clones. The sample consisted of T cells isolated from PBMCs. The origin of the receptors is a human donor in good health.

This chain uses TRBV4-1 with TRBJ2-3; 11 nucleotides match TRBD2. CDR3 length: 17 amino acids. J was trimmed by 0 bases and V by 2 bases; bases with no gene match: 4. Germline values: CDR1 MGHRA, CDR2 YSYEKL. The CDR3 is CASSQLGTSGSTDTQYF. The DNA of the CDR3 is TGCGCCAGCAGCCAACTGGGGACTAGCGGTAGCACAGATACGCAGTATTTT.

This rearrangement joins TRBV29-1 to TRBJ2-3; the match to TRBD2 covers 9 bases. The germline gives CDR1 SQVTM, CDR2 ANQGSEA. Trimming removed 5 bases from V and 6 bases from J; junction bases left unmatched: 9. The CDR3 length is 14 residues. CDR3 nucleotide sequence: TGCAGCGTTTATTTAGCGGGAGTTGAGGATACGCAGTATTTT. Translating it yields CSVYLAGVEDTQYF.

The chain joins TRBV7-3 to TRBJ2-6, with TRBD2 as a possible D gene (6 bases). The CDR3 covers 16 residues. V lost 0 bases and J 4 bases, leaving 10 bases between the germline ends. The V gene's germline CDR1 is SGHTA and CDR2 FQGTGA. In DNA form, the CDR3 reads TGTGCCAGCAGCTTAACGGGAGGTTCCGGGGCCAACGTCCTGACTTTC. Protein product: CASSLTGGSGANVLTF.

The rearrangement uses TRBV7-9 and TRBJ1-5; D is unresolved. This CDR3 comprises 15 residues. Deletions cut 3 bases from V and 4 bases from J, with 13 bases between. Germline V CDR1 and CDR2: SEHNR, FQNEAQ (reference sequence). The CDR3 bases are TGTGCCAGCAGCTTTTCGGGTTTAGGAAATCAGCCCCAGCATTTT. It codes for CASSFSGLGNQPQHF.

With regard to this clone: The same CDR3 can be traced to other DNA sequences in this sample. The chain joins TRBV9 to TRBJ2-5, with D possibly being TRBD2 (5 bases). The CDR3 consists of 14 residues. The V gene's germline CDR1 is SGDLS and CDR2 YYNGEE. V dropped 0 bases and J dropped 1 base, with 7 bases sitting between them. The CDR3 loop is CASSVGGIQETQYF. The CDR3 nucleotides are TGTGCCAGCAGCGTAGGAGGGATCCAAGAGACCCAGTACTTC.

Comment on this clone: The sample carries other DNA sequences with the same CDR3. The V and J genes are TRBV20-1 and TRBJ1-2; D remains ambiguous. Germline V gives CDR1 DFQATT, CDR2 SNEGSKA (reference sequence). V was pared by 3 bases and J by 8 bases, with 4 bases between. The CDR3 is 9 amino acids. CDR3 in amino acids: CSARGGYTF. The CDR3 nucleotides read TGCAGTGCTAGGGGCGGCTACACCTTC.

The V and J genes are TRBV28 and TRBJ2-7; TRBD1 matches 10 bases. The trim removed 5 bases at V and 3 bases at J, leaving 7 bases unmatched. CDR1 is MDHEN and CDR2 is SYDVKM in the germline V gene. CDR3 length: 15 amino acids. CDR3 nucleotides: TGTGCCAGCAGTCCCACCGGGACAGGGGTCTACGAGCAGTACTTC. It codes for CASSPTGTGVYEQYF.

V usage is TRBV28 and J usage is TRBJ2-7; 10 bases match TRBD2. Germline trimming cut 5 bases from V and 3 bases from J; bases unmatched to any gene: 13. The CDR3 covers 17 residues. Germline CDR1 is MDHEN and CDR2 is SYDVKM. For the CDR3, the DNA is TGTGCCAGCAGTCTGGAGCTAGCGGGAGAGTCCGGCTACGAGCAGTACTTC. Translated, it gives CASSLELAGESGYEQYF. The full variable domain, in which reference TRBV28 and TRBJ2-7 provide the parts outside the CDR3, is DVKVTQSSRYLVKRTGEKVFLECVQDMDHENMFWYRQDPGLGLRLIYFSYDVKMKEKGDIPEGYSVSREKKERFSLILESASTNQTSMYLCASSLELAGESGYEQYFGPGTRLTVT.

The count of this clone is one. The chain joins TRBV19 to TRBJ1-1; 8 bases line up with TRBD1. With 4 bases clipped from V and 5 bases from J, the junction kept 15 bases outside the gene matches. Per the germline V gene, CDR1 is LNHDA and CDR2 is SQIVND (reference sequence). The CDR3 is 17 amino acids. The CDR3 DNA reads TGTGCCAGTAGTACCCCAGGGGGCGCCCGTTTCGGGACTGAAGCTTTCTTT. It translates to CASSTPGGARFGTEAFF.

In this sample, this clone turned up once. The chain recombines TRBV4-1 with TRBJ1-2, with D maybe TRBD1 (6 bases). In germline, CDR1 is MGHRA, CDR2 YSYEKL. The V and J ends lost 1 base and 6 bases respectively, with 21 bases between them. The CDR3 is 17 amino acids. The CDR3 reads CASSQGGGLDRYHGYTF. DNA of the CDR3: TGCGCCAGCAGCCAAGGTGGGGGATTAGACAGGTACCATGGCTACACCTTC.

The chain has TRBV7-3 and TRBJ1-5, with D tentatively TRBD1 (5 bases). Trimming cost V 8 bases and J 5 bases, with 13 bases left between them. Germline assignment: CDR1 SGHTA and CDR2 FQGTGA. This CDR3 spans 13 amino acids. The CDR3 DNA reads TGTGCCAGCTCGGCAGGGCGTGATCAGCCCCAGCATTTT. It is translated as CASSAGRDQPQHF.

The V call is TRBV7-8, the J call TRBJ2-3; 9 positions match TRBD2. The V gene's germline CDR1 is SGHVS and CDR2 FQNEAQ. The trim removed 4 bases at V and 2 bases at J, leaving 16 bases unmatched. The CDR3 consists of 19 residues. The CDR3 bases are TGTGCCAGCAGCTCGCTCGGGTTACTAGCGGGCCTACTCACAGATACGCAGTATTTT. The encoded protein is CASSSLGLLAGLLTDTQYF.